A selection of T cell receptor delta chains follows, all from one sample in a study of gamma-delta chains in newborns, infants, children. TCRdb re-called the reads through CATT. Of 7,000 or so delta-chain clones detected, around 0.6% appear once; the ten largest clones hold about 14%. Sequencing was done on a sample of blood. The receptors come from a child who was a newborn, infant or young child, either healthy, febrile or measles-vaccinated (not recorded which). CDR3s include the opening cysteine and the closing phenylalanine or tryptophan. The order of the fields is V gene, clone size, D gene, J gene, CDR3 protein, CDR3 DNA. A D gene is named only where the DNA matches it firmly. The size field is filled for only some rows; it gives once, few, many or a size class.

TRDV2	NA	NA	TRDJ3	CACDTWGVSPPWDTRQMFF	TGTGCCTGTGACACGTGGGGGGTATCCCCCCCCTGGGACACCCGACAGATGTTTTTC
TRDV2	large	TRDD3	TRDJ1	CACDGLGDTDKLIF	TGTGCCTGTGACGGACTGGGGGACACCGATAAACTCATCTTT
TRDV2	many	TRDD3	TRDJ3	CACDSLLGDTRSWDTRQMFF	TGTGCCTGTGACTCCCTACTGGGGGATACGCGCTCCTGGGACACCCGACAGATGTTTTTC
TRDV2	NA	TRDD3	TRDJ3	CACDTVNGGYANAWDTRQMFF	TGTGCCTGTGACACGGTCAATGGGGGATACGCGAACGCCTGGGACACCCGACAGATGTTTTTC
TRDV2	NA	TRDD3	TRDJ1	CACDTWGIQGKLIF	TGTGCCTGCGACACCTGGGGGATACAGGGTAAACTCATCTTT
TRDV2	medium-sized	TRDD3	TRDJ3	CACDTLLGDSSWDTRQMFF	TGTGCCTGTGACACCTTACTGGGGGATAGCTCCTGGGACACCCGACAGATGTTTTTC
TRDV2	medium-sized	NA	TRDJ3	CACDTVHPSSWDTRQMFF	TGTGCCTGTGACACCGTACATCCGAGCTCCTGGGACACCCGACAGATGTTTTTC
TRDV1	medium-sized	NA	TRDJ2	CALGEPPGAQLFF	TGTGCTCTTGGGGAACCCCCGGGGGCACAACTCTTCTTT
TRDV2	medium-sized	NA	TRDJ3	CACDTWGPSWDTRQMFF	TGTGCCTGTGACACCTGGGGTCCCTCCTGGGACACCCGACAGATGTTTTTC
TRDV2	NA	TRDD3	TRDJ3	CACDTLSVLGDTSWDTRQMFF	TGCGCCTGTGACACTCTCTCCGTACTGGGGGATACGTCCTGGGACACCCGACAGATGTTTTTC
TRDV2	medium-sized	NA	TRDJ3	CACDTVYSWDTRQMFF	TGTGCCTGTGACACCGTATACTCCTGGGACACCCGACAGATGTTTTTC
TRDV2	NA	TRDD3	TRDJ3	CAGDAGGYVTRQMFF	TGTGCCGGTGACGCTGGGGGATACGTCACCCGACAGATGTTTTTC
TRDV2	medium-sized	TRDD3	TRDJ1	CACDALGGTDKLIF	TGTGCCTGTGACGCCCTGGGGGGCACCGATAAACTCATCTTT
TRDV2	NA	TRDD3	TRDJ2	CACGLLGDTAQLFF	TGTGCCTGTGGCTTACTGGGGGATACGGCACAACTCTTCTTT
TRDV2	NA	TRDD3	TRDJ2	CACDTLGDALTAQLFF	TGTGCCTGTGACACACTGGGGGATGCTTTGACAGCCCAACTCTTCTTT
TRDV2	medium-sized	NA	TRDJ3	CACDTATGNWDTRQMFF	TGTGCCTGTGACACCGCTACTGGGAACTGGGACACCCGACAGATGTTTTTC
TRDV2	NA	TRDD3	TRDJ3	CACDTLFLLGDSWDTRQMFF	TGTGCCTGTGACACCCTATTCCTACTGGGGGATTCCTGGGACACCCGACAGATGTTTTTC
TRDV2	many	TRDD3	TRDJ2	CACDTVLGDIALTAQLFF	TGTGCCTGTGACACTGTACTGGGGGATATCGCTTTGACAGCACAACTCTTCTTT
TRDV2	medium-sized	TRDD3	TRDJ3	CACDKILGASWDTRQMFF	TGTGCCTGTGACAAAATACTGGGGGCCTCCTGGGACACCCGACAGATGTTTTTC
TRDV2	medium-sized	TRDD3	TRDJ2	CACDVLGDLTAQLFF	TGTGCCTGTGACGTACTGGGGGATTTGACAGCACAACTCTTCTTT
TRDV2	NA	NA	TRDJ3	CACDSSWDTRQMFF	TGCGCCTGTGACAGCTCCTGGGACACCCGACAGATGTTTTTC
TRDV2	large	NA	TRDJ2	CACDPVPWTAQLFF	TGTGCCTGTGACCCCGTCCCCTGGACAGCACAACTCTTCTTT
TRDV2	NA	TRDD3	TRDJ2	CACDSILGGILTVQLFF	TGTGCCTGTGACTCCATACTGGGGGGGATATTGACAGTACAACTCTTCTTT
TRDV2	NA	TRDD3	TRDJ3	CACERLGDTWDTRQMFF	TGTGCCTGTGAGCGACTGGGGGATACCTGGGACACCCGACAGATGTTTTTC
TRDV2	medium-sized	NA	TRDJ3	CACDCTGSSWDTRQMFF	TGTGCCTGTGACTGTACTGGGAGCTCCTGGGACACCCGACAGATGTTTTTC
TRDV2	large	TRDD3	TRDJ1	CACDGLGDTSLVDKLIF	TGTGCCTGTGACGGACTGGGGGATACAAGTTTGGTCGATAAACTCATCTTT
TRDV2	medium-sized	TRDD3	TRDJ3	CACDGGLVGDTRWDTRQMFF	TGTGCCTGTGACGGAGGTTTAGTGGGGGATACGAGATGGGACACCCGACAGATGTTTTTC
TRDV2	few	TRDD3	TRDJ2	CACDVLGATLTAQLFF	TGTGCCTGTGACGTACTGGGGGCTACTTTGACAGCCCAACTCTTCTTT
TRDV2	NA	TRDD3	TRDJ1	CACYLMGDFPLYTDKLIF	TGTGCCTGTTACCTCATGGGGGACTTTCCCCTGTACACCGATAAACTCATCTTT
TRDV2	medium-sized	TRDD3	TRDJ3	CACDTLTGGYDFPWDTRQMFF	TGTGCCTGTGACACTCTCACTGGGGGATACGATTTCCCCTGGGACACCCGACAGATGTTTTTC
TRDV2	few	TRDD3	TRDJ1	CACDALLGAADKLIF	TGTGCCTGTGACGCTCTACTGGGGGCTGCCGATAAACTCATCTTT
TRDV2	NA	NA	TRDJ3	CACDLVFWEISSWDTQQMFF	TGTGCCTGTGACTTGGTCTTCTGGGAGATAAGCTCCTGGGACACCCAACAGATGTTTTTC
TRDV2	hyperexpanded	TRDD3	TRDJ2	CACDILGDTAQLFF	TGTGCCTGTGACATACTGGGGGATACAGCACAACTCTTCTTT
TRDV2	medium-sized	TRDD3	TRDJ3	CACDTVGIPSSWDTRQMFF	TGTGCCTGTGACACCGTGGGGATACCGAGCTCCTGGGACACCCGACAGATGTTTTTC
TRDV2	NA	TRDD3	TRDJ3	CACDKLGGRWDTRQMFF	TGTGCCTGTGACAAACTGGGGGGTCGCTGGGACACCCGTCAGATGTTTTTC
TRDV2	NA	TRDD3	TRDJ3	CACDTLGIPHIRQMFF	TGTGCCTGTGACACACTGGGGATTCCCCACATCCGACAGATGTTTTTC
TRDV2	few	TRDD3	TRDJ1	CACDKILGDDKLIF	TGTGCCTGTGACAAAATACTGGGGGACGATAAACTCATCTTT
TRDV2	NA	TRDD3	TRDJ3	CACDTLGDLSSWNARQMFF	TGTGCCTGTGACACTCTGGGGGATCTGAGCTCCTGGAACGCCCGACAGATGTTTTTC
TRDV2	medium-sized	TRDD3	TRDJ3	CACDTGGYSWDTRQMFF	TGTGCCTGTGACACTGGGGGATACTCCTGGGACACCCGACAGATGTTTTTC
TRDV2	large	TRDD3	TRDJ3	CACDVLGDTRDTRQMFF	TGTGCCTGTGACGTACTGGGGGATACGCGGGACACCCGACAGATGTTTTTC
TRDV2	medium-sized	TRDD3	TRDJ3	CACDTYWGMQSSWDTRQMFF	TGTGCCTGTGACACTTACTGGGGGATGCAGAGCTCCTGGGACACCCGACAGATGTTTTTC
TRDV2	NA	NA	TRDJ3	CACDSLVGGISRDTRQMFF	TGTGCCTGTGACTCCTTGGTGGGGGGAATCTCCCGGGACACCCGACAGATGTTTTTC
TRDV2	large	TRDD3	TRDJ1	CACDPILGEVKLIF	TGTGCCTGTGACCCCATACTGGGGGAGGTTAAACTCATCTTT
TRDV2	medium-sized	TRDD3	TRDJ1	CACDTGFGGYTDKLIF	TGTGCCTGTGACACCGGTTTCGGGGGATACACCGATAAACTCATCTTT
TRDV2	medium-sized	TRDD3	TRDJ3	CACDTVLGDRSSWDTRQMFF	TGTGCCTGTGACACCGTACTGGGGGACCGAAGCTCCTGGGACACCCGACAGATGTTTTTC